This T cell receptor (beta chain) comes out of a study of cytomegalovirus exposure and HLA in healthy donors. With respect to this clone: Its specificity is not known.

The study ran its PCR with 60 Vbeta and 13 Jbeta primers. This table comes from immunoSEQ multiplex PCR, and its TCRdb copy is limited to in-frame clones, with some not included. Of around 170,000 clones listed, 75% to 85% were seen once; the top ten hold less than 1.5%. Study outcomes and limitations: Under in vitro conditions, a few CMV-associated chains were confirmed as specific for CMV antigens.

The V end lost 4 bases, the J end lost 9 bases, and 19 bases lay between the germline ends. CDR3 length equals 16 residues. Germline lookup yields CDR1 MNHEY and CDR2 SMNVEV (reference sequence). This receptor was taken from a young man in good health and CMV-seronegative. Sequences were obtained from PBMCs. The chain joins TRBV27 to TRBJ1-6; a possible D gene is TRBD1 (5 bases). In DNA, the CDR3 is TGTGCCAGCAGTTCGCAGGGCGGATTACAGTCTTCACCCCTCCACTTT. Protein sequence: CASSSQGGLQSSPLHF.